What follows are 10 T cell receptor beta chains derived from one specimen sequenced in a study of control samples from healthy donors and cancer patients. The data were produced by immunoSEQ multiplex PCR, yet TCRdb's version contains in-frame clones alone and is incomplete. The sample carries fewer than 200,000 clones, approximately 95% recorded once. What was sequenced was blood. These receptors were taken from a man aged 18 to 30 in good health.

V and J are TRBV2 and TRBJ1-6, with D uncertain. Germline CDR1 and CDR2: SNHLY and FYNNEI. The CDR3 has 16 amino acids. Trimming pared 4 bases from V and 5 bases from J, leaving 15 bases between. The CDR3 DNA follows: TGTGCCAGCAGTGCTTTGGGCAGAATAGATAATTCACCCCTCCACTTT. Translated: CASSALGRIDNSPLHF.

The chain carries TRBV3-1 (or the pseudogene TRBV3-2) and TRBJ1-6; 7 positions match TRBD1. The germline CDR1 and CDR2 sequences are LGHDT and YNNKEL (reference sequence). The CDR3 covers 15 residues. V lost 3 bases and J lost 7; bases outside the gene matches: 6. CDR3 region: CASSQPGGGNSPLHF. In DNA, the CDR3 is TGTGCCAGCAGCCAGCCAGGGGGAGGAAATTCACCCCTCCACTTT.

The V and J genes are TRBV7-8 and TRBJ1-2; D may be TRBD1 (5 bases). Trimming removed 0 bases at V and 6 bases at J, with 14 bases between. This CDR3 contains 15 residues. Germline V lookup: CDR1 SGHVS, CDR2 FQNEAQ. The CDR3 DNA follows: TGTGCCAGCAGCTTAGCGGTCGGGATGGGGGATGGCTACACCTTC. Amino acids: CASSLAVGMGDGYTF.

A word on this clone: The same CDR3 arises from other DNA sequences in this sample as well. The CDR3, as DNA: TGTGCCAGCAGCCAAGAAGGGGGTTACACTGAAGCTTTCTTT. Translated, it gives CASSQEGGYTEAFF. V usage is TRBV3-1 (or the pseudogene TRBV3-2) and J usage is TRBJ1-1; D may be TRBD1 (6 bases). V was cut by 0 bases and J by 3 bases, with 8 bases left in between. There are 14 residues in the CDR3. Germline V CDR1 and CDR2: LGHDT, YNNKEL (reference sequence).

This chain joins TRBV25-1 and TRBJ2-7; possible D gene TRBD2, 6 bases. The germline gives CDR1 MGHDK, CDR2 SYGVNS. This CDR3 is 11 amino acids long. V lost 8 bases and J 5 bases, leaving 10 bases between the germline ends. The CDR3 nucleotides are TGTGCCAGCGGGACTCTCAACGAGCAGTACTTC. Its protein is CASGTLNEQYF.

The chain is built from TRBV29-1 and TRBJ2-7, with D possibly matching TRBD1 (6 bases). V shed 4 bases and J shed 0 bases, with 7 bases lying between them. Germline V gene data show CDR1 as SQVTM and CDR2 as ANQGSEA. This CDR3 has 12 amino acids. For the CDR3, the DNA is TGCAGCGTTGTGGGGGCCTCCTACGAGCAGTACTTC. Its protein product is CSVVGASYEQYF.

This clone has only one observation. V usage is TRBV27 and J usage is TRBJ1-3, with 10 bases identical to TRBD1. CDR1 is MNHEY, CDR2 SMNVEV, per germline (reference sequence). Germline trimming cut 6 bases from V and 4 bases from J; bases unmatched to any gene: 6. The CDR3 spans 15 residues. CDR3 protein: CASRGTGAKGNTIYF. In DNA, the CDR3 is TGTGCCAGCAGAGGGACAGGGGCTAAGGGAAACACCATATATTTT.

This chain connects TRBV9 to TRBJ2-1; TRBD1 matches 9 bases. The germline V gene encodes CDR1 SGDLS and CDR2 YYNGEE. The CDR3 length is 15 residues. Losses at the gene ends were 4 bases for V and 1 base for J; bases not matched to a gene: 3. The CDR3 loop is CASSTDRGSYNEQFF. CDR3 nucleotide sequence: TGTGCCAGCAGCACCGACAGGGGGTCCTACAATGAGCAGTTCTTC.

The genes are TRBV5-5 and TRBJ2-5; 7 bases match TRBD1. V was pared by 6 bases and J by 4 bases, with 6 bases of the junction left unmatched. There are 13 residues in the CDR3. Germline CDR1 reads SGHKS; CDR2 reads YYEKEE (reference sequence). CDR3: CASTGTDGETQYF. The CDR3 coding sequence is TGTGCCAGCACTGGGACAGATGGAGAGACCCAGTACTTC.

The V gene is TRBV5-5, the J gene TRBJ2-1, with 10 bases that match TRBD1. V trimming: 6 bases; J trimming: 7 bases; junction bases outside the gene matches: 10. Germline values: CDR1 SGHKS, CDR2 YYEKEE (reference sequence). The CDR3 is made up of 15 amino acids. CDR3 residues: CASTLTGGARNEQFF. For the CDR3, the DNA is TGTGCCAGCACCCTGACAGGGGGCGCGAGGAATGAGCAGTTCTTC.